This paragraph reports one T cell receptor beta chain. This clonotype was counted between two and nine times. Its antigen is not yet known. No much larger clone is present one base from it, and per-base qualities are unavailable. The donors were roughly 39 Caucasian individuals from Russia, aged 6 to 90 years, who were systemically healthy. Approximately 9 milliliters of peripheral blood were collected from each donor into EDTA-treated Vacutainer tubes. Ficoll-Paque density-gradient centrifugation was used to isolate PBMCs, with at least 7 million obtained per sample. Trizol reagent was used to extract total RNA from PBMCs, with at least 5 micrograms per sample. For every donor, flow cytometry on a PBMC aliquot measured the percentage of naive CD45RAhigh/CD27high T cells. The sample comes from a study of blood T cells in healthy people across ages (dated by TCRdb to about 2015). With respect to the entire study: In model experiments, template switching captured about one uniquely barcoded TCR beta cDNA molecule for every two T cells. The donors were split into four age groups: young (average about 16 years), middle-aged (over 35), aged (about 56) and long-lived (roughly 80). Donors of different ages were randomly distributed across sequencing lanes to avoid experimental bias. Using deep sequencing normalized with unique cDNA molecular identifiers, the study measured how TCR beta repertoire diversity changes with age. Two additional independent replicas of 1 million unique cDNA reads from the same blood draw were analyzed for two donors (one aged 18 to 30 and one aged 80 or older).

Library generation was performed with 5' RACE. The second PCR ran for roughly 6 to 11 cycles and used a J-beta primer mix along with a sample-barcoded 5' primer. A unique molecular identifier was introduced onto each TCR beta cDNA molecule by a template-switch 5' adaptor carrying 12 random nucleotides. Each sample yielded at least 2.5 million CDR3-containing paired-end reads. First-strand cDNA synthesis was performed from all RNA using the Mint cDNA synthesis kit, with priming by a TRBC-specific oligonucleotide. All cDNA was treated with uracil-DNA glycosylase and then went through a first 18-cycle PCR with the universal primers M1SS and BC2_uni_R. In the paper's pipeline: Each sample was normalized by randomly selecting 1 million high-quality reads, each carrying a distinct molecular identifier. Instead of being binned into consensus sequences, reads with shared molecular identifiers were discarded. MiTCR, run with a Q25 quality threshold and the strictest error-elimination algorithm, handled CDR3 identification, clonotype clustering and error correction. A nonparametric unseen species model using Euler transformation provided a lower-bound estimate of total TCR beta diversity. The public reads were run again by TCRdb, first through fastp at Q25 and then through MiXCR, and only productive beta chains were kept. One record per CDR3 amino acid sequence lists the most common genes and DNA. The V and J calls follow TCRdb's processing rather than the paper's. For this sample there are fewer than 2 million distinct CDR3 sequences; roughly 43% appear just once. Clones ranked in the top ten supply approximately 22% of the sample.

The germline V gene (reference sequence) supplies CDR1 MNHEY and CDR2 SMNVEV. Trimming takes 6 bases from V and 4 bases from J, and the germline ends sit 18 bases apart. The CDR3 goes from the cysteine to the phenylalanine over 15 residues. The CDR3 DNA has 45 bases and is translated from base 1. Beyond this particular receptor, the publication reports: Compared with the aged group, the long-lived group had more naive CD4+ T cells, fewer expanded clones and increased TCR diversity, a pattern suggesting age selection. Observed TCR beta diversity per million T cells fell roughly linearly with age, and a significant reduction was already apparent by age about 38. The percentage of naive T cells measured by flow cytometry correlated strongly with observed TCR beta diversity. Since profiling was done on bulk unsorted PBMCs, naive and antigen-experienced compartments could not be conclusively compared. Estimates of total diversity from one million sequenced T cells were regarded as lower bounds and underestimates. Because donor CMV infection status was unknown, age-related changes in expanded clonotypes were potentially confounded.

The specimen was blood. This clonotype originated in a human donor in good health. The rearrangement joined TRBV27 to TRBJ1-2, with no reliable assignment of the D segment. The DNA sequence is TGTGCCAGCAGGGGTCAACTAGGGCGACCCTATGGCTACACCTTC. Its protein reads: CASRGQLGRPYGYTF.